The sequence of this T cell receptor (beta chain) was determined in a study of post-analysis software for immune sequencing data. About the research overall: Disease trajectories encompassed relapsing-remitting, secondary progressive and progressive-relapsing multiple sclerosis.

TCR beta cDNA libraries had unique molecular identifiers. TCRdb ran MiXCR on the PCR reads and lists one entry per CDR3 protein. Of hundreds of thousands of distinct CDR3 sequences in the sample, about 40% were seen once. To note about this clonotype: Its antigen is undetermined.

Germline V gene lookup returns CDR1 SGDLS and CDR2 YYNGEE. This CDR3 contains 15 residues. Trimming pared 2 bases from V and 9 bases from J, leaving 15 bases between. Study-level findings and limits: Patients showed TRBV5-6, TRBV5-1 and TRBV20-1 among a few TRBV segments more frequent than in controls. Samples from a shared batch, those prepared together, strongly co-clustered by F measure.

The chain uses TRBV9 and TRBJ1-6; TRBD1 is a possible D gene (5 bases). The clonotype was recovered from a girl aged 2-15 years with multiple sclerosis. The sequencing sample was made of blood. CDR3 in DNA: TGTGCCAGCAGCGTCGGGGCAGGGACGGGTTCACCCCTCCACTTT. Amino acid sequence: CASSVGAGTGSPLHF. Looking up the rest from reference TRBV9 and TRBJ1-6 gives the full variable domain: DSGVTQTPKHLITATGQRVTLRCSPRSGDLSVYWYQQSLDQGLQFLIQYYNGEERAKGNILERFSAQQFPDLHSELNLSSLELGDSALYFCASSVGAGTGSPLHFGNGTRLTVT.